Listed below are T cell receptor beta chains from one sample, sequenced in a study of OX40 agonist ivuxolimab in advanced cancers. Generated by immunoSEQ multiplex PCR, the TCRdb table keeps only in-frame clones and is missing some. The sample includes 6,000 to 8,000 clones, around three quarters seen only once; the top ten take around 37%. Source: CD4+ or CD8+ T cells sorted from blood, taken in a trial of the OX40 agonist ivuxolimab. These receptors all stem from an adult with an advanced solid tumor such as melanoma, head and neck, liver or kidney cancer. Both conserved end residues are part of each CDR3. The order of the fields is V gene, D gene, clone size, J gene, CDR3 protein, CDR3 DNA. D genes are given only for firm matches. Expanded clones are given a class, and other clones once, few, many or no size at all.

V: TRBV7-8
D: TRBD1
size: -
J: TRBJ1-2
CDR3: CASSYRTGTNYGYTF
DNA: TGTGCCAGCAGCTACCGGACAGGCACTAACTATGGCTACACCTTC

V: TRBV6-5
D: -
size: once
J: TRBJ1-2
CDR3: CASSSGAQTF
DNA: TGTGCCAGCAGTTCCGGAGCGCAAACCTTC

V: TRBV14
D: -
size: -
J: TRBJ2-1
CDR3: CASSQGPATPRNEQFF
DNA: TGTGCCAGCAGCCAAGGGCCCGCGACCCCTCGAAATGAGCAGTTCTTC

V: TRBV28
D: -
size: -
J: TRBJ1-1
CDR3: CASSKSRRQGGTEAFF
DNA: TGTGCCAGCAGCAAGTCCCGGCGTCAGGGTGGCACTGAAGCTTTCTTT

V: TRBV19
D: TRBD1
size: -
J: TRBJ1-4
CDR3: CATGTDYEKLFF
DNA: TGTGCCACCGGGACAGATTATGAAAAACTGTTTTTT

V: TRBV7-2
D: -
size: once
J: TRBJ2-1
CDR3: CASSLSGALEQFF
DNA: TGTGCCAGCAGTTTATCCGGGGCACTAGAGCAGTTCTTC

V: TRBV4-1
D: TRBD1
size: -
J: TRBJ1-4
CDR3: CASSRGTGTGNEKLFF
DNA: TGCGCCAGCAGCCGCGGGACCGGGACAGGGAATGAAAAACTGTTTTTT

V: TRBV6-5
D: -
size: -
J: TRBJ2-1
CDR3: CASSYGGNGWNEQFF
DNA: TGTGCCAGCAGTTACGGCGGGAATGGGTGGAATGAGCAGTTCTTC

V: TRBV6-4
D: -
size: -
J: TRBJ2-3
CDR3: CASSDDSTDTQYF
DNA: TGTGCCAGCAGTGACGACAGCACAGATACGCAGTATTTT

V: TRBV4-3
D: -
size: -
J: TRBJ1-1
CDR3: CASSQADIQGNTEAFF
DNA: TGCGCCAGCAGCCAAGCTGATATACAGGGGAACACTGAAGCTTTCTTT

V: TRBV7-3
D: -
size: -
J: TRBJ2-3
CDR3: CASSQSTGTDTQYF
DNA: TGTGCCAGCAGCCAATCGACTGGCACAGATACGCAGTATTTT

V: TRBV13
D: TRBD2
size: large
J: TRBJ2-2
CDR3: CASNLAGEDTGELFF
DNA: TGTGCCAGCAACCTAGCGGGAGAGGACACCGGGGAGCTGTTTTTT

V: TRBV7-2
D: TRBD2
size: -
J: TRBJ2-1
CDR3: CASSLYGTSNNEQFF
DNA: TGTGCCAGCAGCTTATATGGGACTAGTAACAATGAGCAGTTCTTC

V: TRBV27
D: -
size: few
J: TRBJ2-7
CDR3: CASSLNPSYEQYF
DNA: TGTGCCAGCAGCCTAAACCCTTCCTACGAGCAGTACTTC

V: TRBV2
D: -
size: -
J: TRBJ1-2
CDR3: CASSEAGGGYTF
DNA: TGTGCCAGCAGTGAAGCTGGGGGCGGCTACACCTTC

V: TRBV2
D: -
size: -
J: TRBJ1-2
CDR3: CASSEFAGTTYGYTF
DNA: TGTGCCAGCAGTGAGTTCGCAGGTACCACCTATGGCTACACCTTC

V: TRBV9
D: TRBD2
size: -
J: TRBJ2-1
CDR3: CASSPNPLAGGPLDEQFF
DNA: TGTGCCAGCAGCCCAAACCCTCTAGCGGGAGGGCCTTTGGATGAGCAGTTCTTC

V: TRBV19
D: TRBD1
size: few
J: TRBJ1-5
CDR3: CASSPLLGQGAHQPQHF
DNA: TGTGCCAGTAGTCCTCTCTTGGGACAGGGGGCACATCAGCCCCAGCATTTT

V: TRBV28
D: TRBD1
size: -
J: TRBJ1-5
CDR3: CASSLTGAGNQPQHF
DNA: TGTGCCAGCAGTTTAACAGGGGCCGGCAATCAGCCCCAGCATTTT

V: TRBV27
D: TRBD1
size: -
J: TRBJ2-5
CDR3: CASSDRAEETQYF
DNA: TGTGCCAGCAGTGACAGGGCGGAAGAGACCCAGTACTTC

V: TRBV28
D: TRBD1
size: -
J: TRBJ2-7
CDR3: CATGQGAYEQYF
DNA: TGTGCCACCGGACAGGGAGCCTACGAGCAGTACTTC

V: TRBV14
D: -
size: medium-sized
J: TRBJ1-1
CDR3: CASSELFSEELNTEAFF
DNA: TGTGCCAGCAGCGAACTTTTTTCAGAGGAATTGAACACTGAAGCTTTCTTT

V: TRBV29-1
D: TRBD1
size: -
J: TRBJ2-3
CDR3: CSADRGPPDTQYF
DNA: TGCAGCGCCGACAGGGGTCCCCCAGATACGCAGTATTTT

V: TRBV6-5
D: TRBD1
size: medium-sized
J: TRBJ1-2
CDR3: CASSPQGGSRGYTF
DNA: TGTGCCAGCAGTCCCCAGGGGGGGTCGAGGGGCTACACCTTC

V: TRBV9
D: -
size: -
J: TRBJ2-1
CDR3: CASSVGGEAYNEQFF
DNA: TGTGCCAGCAGCGTCGGGGGAGAGGCTTACAATGAGCAGTTCTTC

V: TRBV6-5
D: -
size: -
J: TRBJ1-2
CDR3: CASSPFASTGTTF
DNA: TGTGCCAGCAGTCCATTTGCGTCGACGGGTACGACCTTC

V: TRBV28
D: -
size: -
J: TRBJ2-5
CDR3: CASSPRRRGETQYF
DNA: TGTGCCAGCAGTCCTAGAAGAAGGGGAGAGACCCAGTACTTC

V: TRBV9
D: -
size: -
J: TRBJ2-5
CDR3: CASSLGVPQETQYF
DNA: TGTGCCAGCAGCCTCGGGGTCCCCCAAGAGACCCAGTACTTC

V: TRBV27
D: TRBD1
size: -
J: TRBJ1-2
CDR3: CASSSVGTGLVGYTF
DNA: TGTGCCAGCAGTTCCGTAGGGACAGGGTTGGTTGGCTACACCTTC

V: TRBV27
D: -
size: few
J: TRBJ2-1
CDR3: CASSLAAFAEQFF
DNA: TGTGCCAGCAGTCTCGCGGCCTTCGCTGAGCAGTTCTTC

V: TRBV28
D: -
size: -
J: TRBJ1-5
CDR3: CASSSPDGPWSNQPQHF
DNA: TGTGCCAGCAGTTCCCCGGACGGCCCATGGAGCAATCAGCCCCAGCATTTT

V: TRBV4-1
D: -
size: -
J: TRBJ1-6
CDR3: CASSYQLVKDSPLHF
DNA: TGCGCCAGCAGCTACCAGCTGGTGAAGGATTCACCCCTCCACTTT

V: TRBV11-3
D: -
size: -
J: TRBJ1-1
CDR3: CASSSPRGGPEAFF
DNA: TGTGCCAGCAGTTCACCCAGGGGAGGTCCTGAAGCTTTCTTT

V: TRBV28
D: -
size: -
J: TRBJ1-4
CDR3: CASSLRQATNEKLFF
DNA: TGTGCCAGCAGTTTACGGCAGGCAACTAATGAAAAACTGTTTTTT

V: TRBV6-1
D: -
size: -
J: TRBJ1-1
CDR3: CASSPGFTEAFF
DNA: TGTGCCAGCAGCCCGGGGTTCACTGAAGCTTTCTTT

V: TRBV6-8
D: TRBD2
size: -
J: TRBJ2-1
CDR3: CASSYDGTSDYNEQFF
DNA: TGTGCCAGCAGTTACGATGGGACTAGCGATTACAATGAGCAGTTCTTC

V: TRBV7-3
D: -
size: few
J: TRBJ2-3
CDR3: CASSFQDGGQPNTDTQYF
DNA: TGTGCCAGCAGCTTCCAAGACGGGGGACAGCCTAACACAGATACGCAGTATTTT

V: TRBV27
D: -
size: -
J: TRBJ2-7
CDR3: CASSGQGSSYEQYF
DNA: TGTGCCAGCAGTGGGCAGGGGTCCTCCTACGAGCAGTACTTC

V: TRBV5-6
D: -
size: -
J: TRBJ1-1
CDR3: CASSLIRGEAFF
DNA: TGTGCCAGCAGCTTGATTCGGGGTGAAGCTTTCTTT

V: TRBV7-2
D: -
size: -
J: TRBJ2-7
CDR3: CASSSPTYEQYF
DNA: TGTGCCAGCAGCTCCCCTACCTACGAGCAGTACTTC

V: TRBV16
D: TRBD2
size: -
J: TRBJ2-7
CDR3: CASSHLAGVSYEQYF
DNA: TGTGCCAGCAGCCACTTAGCGGGAGTATCCTACGAGCAGTACTTC

V: TRBV19
D: -
size: -
J: TRBJ1-5
CDR3: CASSTDEHSNQPQHF
DNA: TGTGCCAGTAGTACGGACGAACATAGCAATCAGCCCCAGCATTTT

V: TRBV11-3
D: -
size: medium-sized
J: TRBJ2-2
CDR3: CASSLDAGKSTGELFF
DNA: TGTGCCAGCAGCTTAGATGCTGGGAAATCGACCGGGGAGCTGTTTTTT

V: TRBV4-2
D: TRBD2
size: once
J: TRBJ2-7
CDR3: CASSLVIGTSGLEQYF
DNA: TGTGCCAGCAGCCTTGTCATCGGGACTAGCGGGCTCGAGCAGTACTTC

V: TRBV6-4
D: TRBD1
size: -
J: TRBJ1-1
CDR3: CASSGLAGGNTEAFF
DNA: TGTGCCAGCAGTGGCCTCGCAGGGGGGAACACTGAAGCTTTCTTT

V: TRBV13
D: -
size: -
J: TRBJ1-5
CDR3: CASSRGRGGQPQHF
DNA: TGTGCCAGCAGCCGCGGCAGGGGTGGTCAGCCCCAGCATTTT

V: TRBV7-8
D: -
size: -
J: TRBJ2-3
CDR3: CASSLTSEEGGVTDTQYF
DNA: TGTGCCAGCAGCTTAACCTCAGAGGAGGGCGGGGTCACAGATACGCAGTATTTT

V: TRBV19
D: -
size: few
J: TRBJ1-2
CDR3: CASSIVGGSYGYTF
DNA: TGTGCCAGTAGTATAGTGGGCGGCTCCTATGGCTACACCTTC

V: TRBV6-1
D: TRBD1
size: few
J: TRBJ1-5
CDR3: CASSESAGGGQPQHF
DNA: TGTGCCAGCAGTGAATCGGCAGGGGGAGGTCAGCCCCAGCATTTT

V: TRBV30
D: -
size: -
J: TRBJ2-3
CDR3: CAWSNGLLTDTQYF
DNA: TGTGCCTGGAGTAATGGACTTCTCACAGATACGCAGTATTTT

V: TRBV7-9
D: -
size: -
J: TRBJ2-1
CDR3: CASSLNRGSDEQFF
DNA: TGTGCCAGCAGCTTAAATCGCGGGTCCGATGAGCAGTTCTTC